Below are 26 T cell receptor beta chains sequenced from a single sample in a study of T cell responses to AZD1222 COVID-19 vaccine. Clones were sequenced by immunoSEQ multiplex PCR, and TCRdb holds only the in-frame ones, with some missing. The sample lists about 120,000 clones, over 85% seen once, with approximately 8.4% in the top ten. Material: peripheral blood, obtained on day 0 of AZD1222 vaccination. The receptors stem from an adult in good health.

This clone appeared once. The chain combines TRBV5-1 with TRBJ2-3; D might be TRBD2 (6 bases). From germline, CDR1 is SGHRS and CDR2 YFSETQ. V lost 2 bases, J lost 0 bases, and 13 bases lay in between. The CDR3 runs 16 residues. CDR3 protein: CASSFGGVPSTDTQYF. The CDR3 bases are TGCGCCAGCAGCTTCGGCGGGGTGCCTAGCACAGATACGCAGTATTTT.

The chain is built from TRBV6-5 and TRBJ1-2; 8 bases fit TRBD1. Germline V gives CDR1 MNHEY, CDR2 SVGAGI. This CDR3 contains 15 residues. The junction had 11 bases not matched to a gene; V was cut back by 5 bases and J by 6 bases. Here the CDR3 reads CASSNLWTGHDGYTF. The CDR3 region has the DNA TGTGCCAGCAGTAACCTTTGGACAGGGCATGATGGCTACACCTTC.

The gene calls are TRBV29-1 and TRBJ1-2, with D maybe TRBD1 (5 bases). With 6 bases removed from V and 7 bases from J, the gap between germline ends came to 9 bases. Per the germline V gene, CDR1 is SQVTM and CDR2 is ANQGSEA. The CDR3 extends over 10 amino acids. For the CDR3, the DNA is TGCAGCGTCAGGGAAGGTGGCTACACCTTC. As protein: CSVREGGYTF.

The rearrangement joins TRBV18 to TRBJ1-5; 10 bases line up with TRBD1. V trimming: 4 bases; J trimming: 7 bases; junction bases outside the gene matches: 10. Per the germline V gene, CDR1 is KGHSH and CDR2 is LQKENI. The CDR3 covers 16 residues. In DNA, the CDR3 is TGTGCCAGCTCACGCCGAGGGGACAGGGGAGGGCAGCCCCAGCATTTT. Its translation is CASSRRGDRGGQPQHF.

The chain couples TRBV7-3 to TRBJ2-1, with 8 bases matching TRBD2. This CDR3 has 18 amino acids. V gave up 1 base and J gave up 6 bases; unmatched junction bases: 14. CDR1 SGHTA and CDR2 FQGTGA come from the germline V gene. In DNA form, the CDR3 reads TGTGCCAGCAGCTTAATGGGCCCCTGGGCGGGGGGTATCAATGAGCAGTTCTTC. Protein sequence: CASSLMGPWAGGINEQFF. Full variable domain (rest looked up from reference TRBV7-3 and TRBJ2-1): GAGVSQTPSNKVTEKGKYVELRCDPISGHTALYWYRQSLGQGPEFLIYFQGTGAADDSGLPNDRFFAVRPEGSVSTLKIQRTERGDSAVYLCASSLMGPWAGGINEQFFGPGTRLTVL.

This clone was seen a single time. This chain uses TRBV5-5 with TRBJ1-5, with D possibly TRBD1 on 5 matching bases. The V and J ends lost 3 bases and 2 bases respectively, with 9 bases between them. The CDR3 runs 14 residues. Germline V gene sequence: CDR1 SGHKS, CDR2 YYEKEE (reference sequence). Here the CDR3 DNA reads TGTGCCAGCAGCTGGGCGGGGGGCAATCAGCCCCAGCATTTT. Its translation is CASSWAGGNQPQHF.

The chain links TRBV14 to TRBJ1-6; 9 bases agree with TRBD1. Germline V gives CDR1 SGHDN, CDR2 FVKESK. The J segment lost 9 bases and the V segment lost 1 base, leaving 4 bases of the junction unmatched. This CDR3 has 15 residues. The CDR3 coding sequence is TGTGCCAGCAGCCAAGTGGGACAGGGTGGTTCACCCCTCCACTTT. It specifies CASSQVGQGGSPLHF.

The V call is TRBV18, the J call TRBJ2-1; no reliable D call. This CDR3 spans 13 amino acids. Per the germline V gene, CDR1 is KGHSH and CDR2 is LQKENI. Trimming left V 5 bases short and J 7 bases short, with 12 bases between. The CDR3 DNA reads TGTGCCAGCTCAAGGCAGGCCCCGAATGAGCAGTTCTTC. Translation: CASSRQAPNEQFF.

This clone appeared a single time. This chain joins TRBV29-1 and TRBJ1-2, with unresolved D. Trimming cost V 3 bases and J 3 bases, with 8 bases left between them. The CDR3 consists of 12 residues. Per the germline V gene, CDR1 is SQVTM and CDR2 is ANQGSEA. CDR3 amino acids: CSVEPSYYGYTF. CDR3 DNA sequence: TGCAGCGTTGAGCCGTCCTACTATGGCTACACCTTC.

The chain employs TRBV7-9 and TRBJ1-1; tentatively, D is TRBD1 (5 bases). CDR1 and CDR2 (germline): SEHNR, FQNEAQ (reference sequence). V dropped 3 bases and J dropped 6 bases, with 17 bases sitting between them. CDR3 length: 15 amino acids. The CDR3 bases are TGTGCCAGCAGCTTCCCGGGGGAGGCTGGGGCTGAAGCTTTCTTT. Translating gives CASSFPGEAGAEAFF. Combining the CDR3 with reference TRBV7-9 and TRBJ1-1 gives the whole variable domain DTGVSQNPRHKITKRGQNVTFRCDPISEHNRLYWYRQTLGQGPEFLTYFQNEAQLEKSRLLSDRFSAERPKGSFSTLEIQRTEQGDSAMYLCASSFPGEAGAEAFFGQGTRLTVV.

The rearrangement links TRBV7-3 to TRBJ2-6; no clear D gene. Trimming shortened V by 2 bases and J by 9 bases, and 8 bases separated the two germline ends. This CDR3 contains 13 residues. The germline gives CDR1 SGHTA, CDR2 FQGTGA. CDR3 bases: TGTGCCAGCAGCTTAGGTCAGGACAACGTCCTGACTTTC. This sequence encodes CASSLGQDNVLTF.

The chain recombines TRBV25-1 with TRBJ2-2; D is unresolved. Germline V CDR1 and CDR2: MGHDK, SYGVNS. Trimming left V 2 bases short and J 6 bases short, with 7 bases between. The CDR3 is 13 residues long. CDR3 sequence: CASSEISPGELFF. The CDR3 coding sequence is TGTGCCAGCAGTGAAATTTCTCCCGGGGAGCTGTTTTTT.

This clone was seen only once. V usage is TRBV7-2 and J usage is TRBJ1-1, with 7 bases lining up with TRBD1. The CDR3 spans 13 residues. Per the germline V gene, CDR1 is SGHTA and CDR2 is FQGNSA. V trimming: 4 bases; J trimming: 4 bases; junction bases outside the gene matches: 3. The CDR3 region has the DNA TGTGCCAGCAGCTCTAGGGGGCCCACTGAAGCTTTCTTT. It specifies CASSSRGPTEAFF. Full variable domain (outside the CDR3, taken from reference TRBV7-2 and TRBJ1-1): GAGVSQSPSNKVTEKGKDVELRCDPISGHTALYWYRQSLGQGLEFLIYFQGNSAPDKSGLPSDRFSAERTGGSVSTLTIQRTQQEDSAVYLCASSSRGPTEAFFGQGTRLTVV.

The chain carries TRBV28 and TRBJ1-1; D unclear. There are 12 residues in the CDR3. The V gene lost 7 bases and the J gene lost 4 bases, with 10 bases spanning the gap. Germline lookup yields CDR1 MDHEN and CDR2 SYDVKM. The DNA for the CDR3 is TGTGCCAGCATTGTTTCCGGCACTGAAGCTTTCTTT. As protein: CASIVSGTEAFF.

The CDR3 DNA sequence: TGTGCCAGCAGCAAAGGGGGTGTGACTAGCGGGTCGAGGGAGACCCAGTACTTC. It codes for CASSKGGVTSGSRETQYF. V is TRBV21-1 and J is TRBJ2-5; the table's D gene call, TRBD2, was not cross checked with the DNA. TRBV21-1 is listed as a pseudogene. The CDR3 runs to 18 residues.

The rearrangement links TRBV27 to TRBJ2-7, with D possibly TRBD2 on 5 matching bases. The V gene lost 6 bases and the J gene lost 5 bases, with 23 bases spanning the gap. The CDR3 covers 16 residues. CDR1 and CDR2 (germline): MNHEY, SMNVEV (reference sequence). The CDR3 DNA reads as TGTGCCAGCAGAGACTCGCTGCGAACTAGTTCCAACGAGCAGTACTTC. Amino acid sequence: CASRDSLRTSSNEQYF.

This CDR3 reads CASSKSNPLPSGPPYEQYF. CDR3 coding DNA: TGTGCCAGCAGCAAATCCAACCCACTCCCTAGCGGGCCACCCTACGAGCAGTACTTC. The V gene is TRBV21-1, the J gene TRBJ2-7; the D call in the table, TRBD2, was not verified against the DNA. TRBV21-1 is a listed pseudogene. This CDR3 comprises 19 residues.

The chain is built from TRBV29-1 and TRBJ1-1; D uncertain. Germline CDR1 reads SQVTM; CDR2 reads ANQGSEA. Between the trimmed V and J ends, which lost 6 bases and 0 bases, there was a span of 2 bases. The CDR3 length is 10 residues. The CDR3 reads CSVVNTEAFF. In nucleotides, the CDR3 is TGCAGCGTGGTGAACACTGAAGCTTTCTTT.

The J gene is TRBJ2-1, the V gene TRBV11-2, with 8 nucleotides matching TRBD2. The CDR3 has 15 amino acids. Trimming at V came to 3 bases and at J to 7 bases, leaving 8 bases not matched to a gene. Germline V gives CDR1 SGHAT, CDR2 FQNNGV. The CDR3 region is CASSFGGAGMNEQFF. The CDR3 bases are TGTGCCAGCAGCTTCGGGGGGGCCGGGATGAATGAGCAGTTCTTC.

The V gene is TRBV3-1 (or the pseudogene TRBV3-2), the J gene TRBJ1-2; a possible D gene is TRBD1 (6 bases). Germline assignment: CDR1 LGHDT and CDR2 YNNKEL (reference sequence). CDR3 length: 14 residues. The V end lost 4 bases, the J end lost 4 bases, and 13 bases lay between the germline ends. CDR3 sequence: CASSPLQGAYGYTF. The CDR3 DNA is TGTGCCAGCAGCCCTTTACAGGGTGCCTATGGCTACACCTTC.

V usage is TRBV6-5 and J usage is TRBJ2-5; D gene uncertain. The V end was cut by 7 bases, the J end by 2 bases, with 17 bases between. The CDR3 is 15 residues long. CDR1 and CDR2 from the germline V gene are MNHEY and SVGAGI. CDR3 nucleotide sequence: TGTGCCAGCACCTCCCCGAGACGAGGACAAGAGACCCAGTACTTC. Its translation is CASTSPRRGQETQYF.

The CDR3 DNA reads TGTGCCAGCAGCCCTAGGACAGGGGTGATGGCTAGGTATGGCTACACCTTC. This sequence encodes CASSPRTGVMARYGYTF. The chain employs TRBV28 and TRBJ1-2; TRBD1 aligns across 9 bases. Germline values: CDR1 MDHEN, CDR2 SYDVKM. The CDR3 has 17 amino acids. The junction had 16 bases not matched to a gene; V was cut back by 6 bases and J by 5 bases.

The CDR3 sequence is CASSRQSRDRVRGDQPQHF. CDR3 DNA sequence: TGCGCCAGCAGCCGCCAGTCCCGGGACAGGGTTCGGGGCGATCAGCCCCAGCATTTT. The chain carries TRBV4-1 and TRBJ1-5; 9 bases are a match to TRBD1. CDR1 MGHRA and CDR2 YSYEKL come from the germline V gene. V lost 4 bases, J lost 5 bases, and 18 bases stayed unmatched. The CDR3 spans 19 residues.

CDR3 in amino acids: CASSLRGATNSGANVLTF. In DNA form, the CDR3 reads TGTGCCAGCAGCTTAAGGGGGGCCACCAACTCTGGGGCCAACGTCCTGACTTTC. V is TRBV7-3 and J is TRBJ2-6; D may be TRBD1 or TRBD2 (6 bases each). Trimming took 1 base from V and 0 from J, leaving 13 bases between them. The CDR3 consists of 18 residues. Germline V lookup: CDR1 SGHTA, CDR2 FQGTGA.

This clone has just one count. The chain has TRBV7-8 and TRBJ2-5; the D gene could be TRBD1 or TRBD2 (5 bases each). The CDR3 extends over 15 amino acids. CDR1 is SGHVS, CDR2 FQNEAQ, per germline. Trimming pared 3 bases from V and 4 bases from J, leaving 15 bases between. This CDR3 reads CASSLGRSGGETQYF. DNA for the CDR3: TGTGCCAGCAGCTTGGGCCGGAGTGGGGGAGAGACCCAGTACTTC.

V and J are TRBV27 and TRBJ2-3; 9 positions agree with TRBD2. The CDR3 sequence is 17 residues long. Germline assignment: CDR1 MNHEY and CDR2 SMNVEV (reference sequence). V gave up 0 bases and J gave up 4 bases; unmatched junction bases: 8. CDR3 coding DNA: TGTGCCAGCAGTTTATCGGTGGCGGGAGGGTCCCCAGATACGCAGTATTTT. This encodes CASSLSVAGGSPDTQYF.